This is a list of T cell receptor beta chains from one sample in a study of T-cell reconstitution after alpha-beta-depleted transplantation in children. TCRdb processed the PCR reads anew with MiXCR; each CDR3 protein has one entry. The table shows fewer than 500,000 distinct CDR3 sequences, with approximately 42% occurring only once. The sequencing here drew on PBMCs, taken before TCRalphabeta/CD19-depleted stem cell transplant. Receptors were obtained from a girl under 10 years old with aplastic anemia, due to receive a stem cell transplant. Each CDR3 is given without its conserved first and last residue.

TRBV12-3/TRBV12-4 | ASRPGDGGELF
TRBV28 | ASSFPGFGYEQY
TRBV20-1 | SARVLAGPYEQY
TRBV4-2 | ASSQVRADGKETQY
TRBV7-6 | ASSQHLYEQF
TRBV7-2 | ASSDSLRSDTQY
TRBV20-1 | SARDRSGESSYNEQF
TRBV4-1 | ASSQDILGREETQY
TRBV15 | ATSRVYGTGPSEQY
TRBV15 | ATSRRTSEQETQY